This TCR beta chain was recorded in a study of CD8 T cells in Susac syndrome. It was with random hexamers that about 0.45 to 1 ug RNA was reverse transcribed. By means of immunoSEQ multiplex PCR, TCR beta CDR3 spanning 54 Vbeta and 13 Jbeta underwent amplification. In TCRdb, the immunoSEQ multiplex PCR reads were re-called with MiXCR into one record per CDR3 protein. The profile shows about 140,000 distinct CDR3 sequences, 94% of them singletons. V was shortened by 0 bases and J by 2 bases, with 8 bases between the two germline ends. CDR3 size: 14 residues. Sequenced sample: CD8+ T cells from PBMCs. The receptor comes from a human donor in good health. The chain joins TRBV23-1 to TRBJ2-7, with a weak D call TRBD1 (6 bases). TRBV23-1 is an ORF, and what it does is uncertain. CDR3 coding DNA: TGCGCCAGCAGTCAATCTGACAGGCCCTACGAGCAGTACTTC. Residues: CASSQSDRPYEQYF.